This is a list of T cell receptor beta chains from one sample in a study of blood T cells in healthy people across ages. TCRdb redid the calling of the 5' RACE reads with MiXCR, one entry per CDR3 protein. The sample shows 850,000 to 1,000,000 distinct CDR3 sequences, around 49% of them seen only once. Sequencing used blood. The receptor source for this set is a man aged 30 to 45 in good health. The CDR3 runs from the conserved cysteine through the conserved F or W. D genes are given only for firm matches. The size of a clone is reported for some rows only, either as once, few or many, or as a class for expanded clones.

CDR3: CATQSGGIDEKLFF
DNA: TGTGCCACTCAGTCCGGGGGGATCGATGAAAAACTGTTTTTT
D: NA
J: TRBJ1-4
size: NA
V: TRBV6-5

CDR3: CATSRDQRTDTQYF
DNA: TGTGCCACCAGCAGAGATCAGCGGACAGATACGCAGTATTTT
D: NA
J: TRBJ2-3
size: NA
V: TRBV15

CDR3: CSAAGTSGILGTGELFF
DNA: TGCAGCGCGGCCGGGACTAGCGGGATACTGGGTACCGGGGAGCTGTTTTTT
D: TRBD2
J: TRBJ2-2
size: NA
V: TRBV29-1

CDR3: CASSQAQRGYTF
DNA: TGCGCCAGCAGCCAAGCCCAGCGGGGCTACACCTTC
D: NA
J: TRBJ1-2
size: NA
V: TRBV4-1

CDR3: CSARTGGPYEQYF
DNA: TGCAGTGCTAGAACAGGGGGCCCCTACGAGCAGTACTTC
D: TRBD1
J: TRBJ2-7
size: few
V: TRBV20-1

CDR3: CASSLQASKNSPLHF
DNA: TGTGCCAGCAGCTTGCAGGCCAGTAAAAACTCACCCCTCCACTTT
D: NA
J: TRBJ1-6
size: NA
V: TRBV5-5

CDR3: CASSLLGEGGYEQYF
DNA: TGTGCCAGCAGCTTATTAGGGGAGGGCGGCTACGAGCAGTACTTC
D: TRBD2
J: TRBJ2-7
size: few
V: TRBV7-3

CDR3: CASSQHKGPYEQYF
DNA: TGTGCCAGCAGTCAGCACAAGGGGCCCTACGAGCAGTACTTC
D: NA
J: TRBJ2-7
size: few
V: TRBV6-5

CDR3: CSARGLEGLVGYTF
DNA: TGCAGTGCTAGGGGTTTAGAGGGGCTGGTTGGCTACACCTTC
D: NA
J: TRBJ1-2
size: few
V: TRBV20-1

CDR3: CASSLAGLTYNEQYF
DNA: TGTGCCAGCAGCCTAGCGGGGTTAACCTACAATGAGCAGTACTTC
D: TRBD2
J: TRBJ2-7
size: NA
V: TRBV7-2